What follows are 6 T cell receptor beta chains derived from one specimen sequenced in a study of T-cell reconstitution after alpha-beta-depleted transplantation in children (dated by TCRdb to 2016 to 2017). The receptor library was made with PCR. The reads were generated on an Illumina HiSeq 2500. TCR library preparation used molecular barcoding, with unique molecular identifiers applied to normalize quantification of the TCRbeta repertoire. Starting from the raw public reads, TCRdb applied fastp trimming at Q25, assembled clones with MiXCR and retained in-frame beta chains. Each CDR3 protein gets just one entry, which takes the most common genes and DNA from the rows behind it. The sample includes some 550,000 distinct CDR3 sequences, with around 17% observed a single time. The ten top clones hold 3.3% of the sample. The sample was PBMCs from the stem cell graft donor, taken from the stem cell graft. These receptors were obtained from a human donor who donated a stem cell graft to a child with acute lymphoblastic leukemia.

This clonotype was seen only a few times. The V gene is TRBV12-3 or TRBV12-4, the J gene TRBJ2-6; TRBD2 is a possible D gene (5 bases). This CDR3 is 20 amino acids long. V gave up 5 bases and J gave up 1 base, with 24 bases separating them. Here the CDR3 reads CASSPSWAGPVSSGANVLTF. As DNA, the CDR3 is TGTGCCAGCAGTCCTAGCTGGGCGGGTCCAGTTTCTTCTGGGGCCAACGTCCTGACTTTC.

This clonotype showed up just a few times. The V and J genes are TRBV10-2 and TRBJ2-1; 8 bases agree with TRBD2. In germline, CDR1 is WSHSY, CDR2 SAAADI. This CDR3 comprises 13 residues. Trimming at V came to 6 bases and at J to 15 bases, leaving 13 bases not matched to a gene. The CDR3 bases are TGCGCCAGCAGGGAGACAACGGGAGGGCCGATGTTCTTC. Residues: CASRETTGGPMFF.

This clonotype was counted a few times. The V call is TRBV5-1, the J call TRBJ2-7; TRBD2 aligns across 7 bases. The germline gives CDR1 SGHRS, CDR2 YFSETQ. With 4 bases clipped from V and 3 bases from J, the junction kept 13 bases outside the gene matches. CDR3 size: 16 residues. The CDR3 protein is CASSAAGSGAIYEQYF. CDR3 DNA: TGCGCCAGCAGCGCCGCCGGAAGCGGGGCGATCTACGAGCAGTACTTC. Combining the CDR3 with reference TRBV5-1 and TRBJ2-7 gives the whole variable domain KAGVTQTPRYLIKTRGQQVTLSCSPISGHRSVSWYQQTPGQGLQFLFEYFSETQRNKGNFPGRFSGRQFSNSRSEMNVSTLELGDSALYLCASSAAGSGAIYEQYFGPGTRLTVT.

In this sample, this clonotype turned up a few times. The chain has TRBV12-3 or TRBV12-4 and TRBJ2-3; D possibly corresponds to TRBD2 (5 bases). The CDR3 extends over 13 amino acids. V was pared by 6 bases and J by 4 bases, with 11 bases between. The chain's CDR3 is CASSHRGADTQYF. The DNA of the CDR3 is TGTGCCAGCAGCCACCGGGGAGCAGATACGCAGTATTTT.

Worth noting for this clonotype: An end of the junction differs from the germline gene, which may be a read error. CDR3 in amino acids: CASTQETRYATNEKLFF. CDR3 nucleotide sequence: TGTGCCAGCACCCAAGAAACGAGATACGCGACTAATGAAAAACTGTTTTTT. The V call is TRBV3-1, the J call TRBJ1-4; the D is unclear. Germline values: CDR1 LGHDT, CDR2 YNNKEL (reference sequence). The CDR3 runs to 17 residues. Full variable domain (missing parts from reference TRBV3-1 and TRBJ1-4): DTAVSQTPKYLVTQMGNDKSIKCEQNLGHDTMYWYKQDSKKFLKIMFSYNNKELIINETVPNRFSPKSPDKAHLNLHINSLELGDSAVYFCASTQETRYATNEKLFFGSGTQLSVL.

This clonotype showed up just a few times. The chain has TRBV7-9 and TRBJ2-6; maybe TRBD1 (6 bases). The CDR3 extends over 16 amino acids. Trimming shortened V by 6 bases and J by 0 bases, and 12 bases separated the two germline ends. Germline lookup yields CDR1 SEHNR and CDR2 FQNEAQ (reference sequence). CDR3 region: CASRLGQSSGANVLTF. The CDR3 DNA sequence: TGTGCCAGCAGACTTGGACAGTCCTCTGGGGCCAACGTCCTGACTTTC.